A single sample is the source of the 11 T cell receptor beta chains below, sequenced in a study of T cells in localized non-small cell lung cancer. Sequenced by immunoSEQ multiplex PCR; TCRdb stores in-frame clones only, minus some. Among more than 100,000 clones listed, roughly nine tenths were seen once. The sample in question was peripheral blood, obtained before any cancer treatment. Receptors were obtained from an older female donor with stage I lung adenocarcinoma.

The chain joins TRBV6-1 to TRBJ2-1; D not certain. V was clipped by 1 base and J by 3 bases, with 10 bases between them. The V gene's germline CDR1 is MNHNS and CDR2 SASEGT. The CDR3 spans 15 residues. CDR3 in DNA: TGTGCCAGCAGTGAAGGGGGTTTGTACTACAATGAGCAGTTCTTC. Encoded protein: CASSEGGLYYNEQFF.

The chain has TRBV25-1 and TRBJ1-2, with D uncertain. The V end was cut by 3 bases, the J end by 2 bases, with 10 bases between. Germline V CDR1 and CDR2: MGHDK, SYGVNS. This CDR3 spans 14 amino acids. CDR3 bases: TGTGCCAGCAGTGATCCAGCCACCAACTATGGCTACACCTTC. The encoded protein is CASSDPATNYGYTF.

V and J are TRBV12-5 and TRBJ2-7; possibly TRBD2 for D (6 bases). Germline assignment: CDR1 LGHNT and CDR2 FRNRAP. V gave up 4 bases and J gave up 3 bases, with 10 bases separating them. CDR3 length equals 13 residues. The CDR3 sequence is CASGWDLSYEQYF. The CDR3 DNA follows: TGTGCTAGTGGTTGGGACTTAAGCTACGAGCAGTACTTC.

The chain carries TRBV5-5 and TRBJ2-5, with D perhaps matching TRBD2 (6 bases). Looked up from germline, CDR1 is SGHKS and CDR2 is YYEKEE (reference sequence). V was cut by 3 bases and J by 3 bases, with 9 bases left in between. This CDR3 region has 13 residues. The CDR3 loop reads CASSWGLEETQYF. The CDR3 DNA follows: TGTGCCAGCAGCTGGGGACTGGAAGAGACCCAGTACTTC.

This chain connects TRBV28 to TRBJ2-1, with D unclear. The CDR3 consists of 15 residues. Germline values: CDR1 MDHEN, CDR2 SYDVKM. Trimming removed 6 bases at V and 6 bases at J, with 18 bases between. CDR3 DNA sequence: TGTGCCAGCAGCATAGACTCCGGTCTTGGCAATGAGCAGTTCTTC. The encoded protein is CASSIDSGLGNEQFF.

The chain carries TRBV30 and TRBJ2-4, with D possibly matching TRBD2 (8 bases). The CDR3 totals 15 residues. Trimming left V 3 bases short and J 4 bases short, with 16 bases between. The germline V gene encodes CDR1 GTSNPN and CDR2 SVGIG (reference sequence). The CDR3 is CAWSEVAGQKNIQYF. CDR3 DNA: TGTGCCTGGAGCGAAGTAGCGGGACAGAAAAACATTCAGTACTTC.

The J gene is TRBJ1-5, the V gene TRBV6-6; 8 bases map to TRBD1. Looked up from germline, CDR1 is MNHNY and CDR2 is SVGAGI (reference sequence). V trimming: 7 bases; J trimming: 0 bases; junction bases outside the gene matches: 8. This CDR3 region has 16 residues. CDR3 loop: CASTQGAGYSNQPQHF. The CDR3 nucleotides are TGTGCCAGCACCCAGGGGGCGGGGTATAGCAATCAGCCCCAGCATTTT.

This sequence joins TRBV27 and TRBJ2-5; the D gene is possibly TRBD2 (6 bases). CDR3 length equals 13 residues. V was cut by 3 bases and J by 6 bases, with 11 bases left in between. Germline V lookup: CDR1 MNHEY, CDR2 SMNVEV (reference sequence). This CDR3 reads CASSFWAGKTQYF. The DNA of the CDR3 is TGTGCCAGCAGTTTCTGGGCGGGGAAGACCCAGTACTTC.

The CDR3 loop is CASSGNQNTEAFF. In DNA form, the CDR3 reads TGCGCCAGCTCAGGGAACCAGAACACTGAAGCTTTCTTT. V and J are TRBV5-1 and TRBJ1-1, with D perhaps TRBD1 (5 bases). Germline V gene sequence: CDR1 SGHRS, CDR2 YFSETQ. V was cut by 7 bases and J by 1 base, with 11 bases left in between. The CDR3 is 13 amino acids.

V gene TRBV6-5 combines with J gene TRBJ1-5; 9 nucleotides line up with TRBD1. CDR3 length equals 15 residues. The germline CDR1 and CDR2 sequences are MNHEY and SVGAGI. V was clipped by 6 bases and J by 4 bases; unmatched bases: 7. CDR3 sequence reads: CASRQGTGRNQPQHF. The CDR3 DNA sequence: TGTGCCAGCAGACAAGGGACAGGGCGGAATCAGCCCCAGCATTTT.

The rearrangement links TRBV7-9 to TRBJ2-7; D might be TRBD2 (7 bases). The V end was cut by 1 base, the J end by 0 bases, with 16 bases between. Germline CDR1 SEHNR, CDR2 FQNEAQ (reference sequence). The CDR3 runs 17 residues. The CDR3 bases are TGTGCCAGCAGCTTAGGGGCGGGGGTACAGGGCTCCTACGAGCAGTACTTC. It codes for CASSLGAGVQGSYEQYF.